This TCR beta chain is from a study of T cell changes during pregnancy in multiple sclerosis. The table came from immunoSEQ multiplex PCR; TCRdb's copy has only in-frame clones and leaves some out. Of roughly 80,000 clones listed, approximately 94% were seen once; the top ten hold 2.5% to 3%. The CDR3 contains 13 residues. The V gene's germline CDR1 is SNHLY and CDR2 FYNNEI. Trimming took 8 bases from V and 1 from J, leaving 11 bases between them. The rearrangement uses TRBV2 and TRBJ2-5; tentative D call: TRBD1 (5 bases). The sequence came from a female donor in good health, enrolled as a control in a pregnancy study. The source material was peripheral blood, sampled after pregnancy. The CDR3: CASCRQTQETQYF. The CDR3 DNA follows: TGTGCCAGCTGTCGACAGACCCAAGAGACCCAGTACTTC.